Included here is one T cell receptor (beta chain) sequence, with context. Its antigen is as yet unknown. From the 120-subject validation cohort, which was separate from the roughly 690-subject first cohort, the donors were drawn. The method was immunoSEQ multiplex PCR; TCRdb's version includes in-frame clones alone and lacks a portion of them. The repertoire holds 90,000 to 150,000 clones, approximately 86% seen once, with approximately 4.5% in the top ten. The sample is drawn from a study of cytomegalovirus exposure and HLA in healthy donors. Regarding the study as a whole: Cytomegalovirus status was reportedly diagnosed by the classifier with high specificity and sensitivity. According to a later analysis, TCR clusters from the first cohort tended to co-occur in the 120 or so validation repertoires. Altogether, more than 150 TCR beta chains were recorded as cytomegalovirus-associated.

This receptor was taken from a man aged 18 to 30 in good health and CMV-seropositive. Sequenced: PBMCs.

The CDR3 sequence is CASSLGVSGNTIYF. The DNA for the CDR3 is TGTGCCAGCAGTTTGGGCGTTTCTGGAAACACCATATATTTT. The chain is built from TRBV27 and TRBJ1-3; D call uncertain. The CDR3 is 14 residues long. Per germline, CDR1 MNHEY and CDR2 SMNVEV (reference sequence). V lost 3 bases and J lost 1, with 7 bases in between.